Listed here are 5 T cell receptor beta chains from one sample, sequenced in a study of blood T cell repertoires in COVID-19. TCRdb's table, derived via immunoSEQ multiplex PCR, lists solely in-frame clones and lacks some. The repertoire holds over 130,000 clones, with about three quarters as singletons. Source material: peripheral blood. The receptors come from a man aged 45-60 years with acute or convalescent COVID-19.

V is TRBV4-2 and J is TRBJ1-5; D gene unclear. V lost 1 base to trimming and J lost 0 bases, with 7 bases between them. The CDR3 spans 15 residues. Germline CDR1 LGHNA, CDR2 YNFKEQ. The CDR3 is CASSQGQNSNQPQHF. DNA for the CDR3: TGTGCCAGCAGCCAAGGGCAGAATAGCAATCAGCCCCAGCATTTT.

The rearrangement uses TRBV10-1 and TRBJ2-1; 11 bases map to TRBD2. This CDR3 region has 13 residues. The junction had 1 base not matched to a gene; V was cut back by 4 bases and J by 8 bases. CDR1 is WNHNN and CDR2 is SYGVQD in the germline V gene (reference sequence). The CDR3 loop reads CASSASGGHEQFF. The CDR3 DNA follows: TGCGCCAGCAGTGCTAGCGGGGGGCATGAGCAGTTCTTC.

This chain joins TRBV3-1 (or the pseudogene TRBV3-2) and TRBJ1-5; tentative D call: TRBD1 (5 bases). The V end lost 3 bases, the J end lost 6 bases, and 12 bases lay between the germline ends. Per the germline V gene, CDR1 is LGHDT and CDR2 is YNNKEL (reference sequence). CDR3 length equals 14 residues. Written as DNA, the CDR3 is TGTGCCAGCAGCCAGGATACTGGGGCTCAGCCCCAGCATTTT. Its protein is CASSQDTGAQPQHF.

The chain joins TRBV10-3 to TRBJ2-3, with a tentative D call TRBD2 (6 bases). This CDR3 is built from 16 residues. With 0 bases removed from V and 3 bases from J, the gap between germline ends came to 13 bases. Germline assignment: CDR1 ENHRY and CDR2 SYGVKD. CDR3 nucleotides: TGTGCCATCAGTGAGTCGACCCGAGGAGGGACAGATACGCAGTATTTT. It codes for CAISESTRGGTDTQYF.

The J gene is TRBJ1-1, the V gene TRBV18; 10 bases fit TRBD1. J gave up 3 bases and V 3 bases, and 1 base lay outside the gene matches. Germline V gene lookup returns CDR1 KGHSH and CDR2 LQKENI. The CDR3 has 14 amino acids. Here the CDR3 reads CASSPGTGDTEAFF. CDR3 bases: TGTGCCAGCTCACCCGGGACAGGGGACACTGAAGCTTTCTTT.